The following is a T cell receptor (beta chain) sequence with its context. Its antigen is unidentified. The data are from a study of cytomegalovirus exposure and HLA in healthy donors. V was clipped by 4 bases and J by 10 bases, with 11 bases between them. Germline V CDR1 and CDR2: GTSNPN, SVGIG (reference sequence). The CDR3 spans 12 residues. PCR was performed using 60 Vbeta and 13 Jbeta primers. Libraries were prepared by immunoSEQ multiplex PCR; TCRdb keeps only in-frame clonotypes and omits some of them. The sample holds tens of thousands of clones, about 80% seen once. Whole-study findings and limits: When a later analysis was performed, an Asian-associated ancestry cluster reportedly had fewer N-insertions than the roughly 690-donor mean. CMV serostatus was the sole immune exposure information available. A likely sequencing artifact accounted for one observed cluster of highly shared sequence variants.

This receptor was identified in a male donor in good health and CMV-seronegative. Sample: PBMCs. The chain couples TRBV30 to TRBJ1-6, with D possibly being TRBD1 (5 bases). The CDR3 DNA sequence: TGTGCCTGGAAAGGGGCGGACTCACCCCTCCACTTT. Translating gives CAWKGADSPLHF.